The 9 T cell receptor beta chains reported below all come from one sample, sequenced in a study of blood T cells in healthy people across ages. PCR was performed a second time for about 7 to 11 cycles using a sample-barcoded 5' primer and a J-beta primer mix. One entry per CDR3 protein, called by TCRdb with MiXCR from the 5' RACE reads. The sample records about 1.5 million distinct CDR3 sequences, under 55% being singletons. The sample consisted of blood. These receptors came from a woman aged 18-29 years in good health.

This clonotype was counted a few times. The chain joins TRBV6-6 to TRBJ2-5, with D uncertain. The CDR3 runs 14 residues. Germline assignment: CDR1 MNHNY and CDR2 SVGAGI (reference sequence). Trimming stripped 0 bases from V and 5 bases from J, with 10 bases between. This chain's CDR3 is CASSYSGSRETQYF. The DNA for the CDR3 is TGTGCCAGCAGTTACTCAGGGTCCCGGGAGACCCAGTACTTC.

This sequence joins TRBV6-2 or TRBV6-3 and TRBJ2-3; possible D gene TRBD2, 6 bases. The V end was cut by 10 bases, the J end by 4 bases, with 18 bases between. Germline loops: CDR1 MNHEY, CDR2 SVGEGT. CDR3 size: 14 residues. The CDR3 bases are TGTGCCAACAGCCCGGGGAAGCGGGCAGATACGCAGTATTTT. Protein product: CANSPGKRADTQYF.

This rearrangement joins TRBV5-6 to TRBJ2-3; D is ambiguous. The germline V and J ends were trimmed by 0 bases and 1 base, with 12 bases remaining between them. This CDR3 is built from 16 residues. Germline assignment: CDR1 SGHDT and CDR2 YYEEEE. CDR3 DNA sequence: TGTGCCAGCAGCTTGGGGGTTCGGCCCGGCACAGATACGCAGTATTTT. Translated, it gives CASSLGVRPGTDTQYF.

V gene TRBV7-2 combines with J gene TRBJ1-2; 10 positions agree with TRBD1. CDR3 length equals 16 residues. The V and J ends lost 5 bases and 5 bases, in that order; junction bases with no gene match: 11. Germline V lookup: CDR1 SGHTA, CDR2 FQGNSA. This CDR3 is CASSPANTGQGYGYTF. In nucleotides, the CDR3 is TGTGCCAGCAGCCCTGCGAATACGGGACAGGGGTATGGCTACACCTTC. The complete variable domain, with remaining parts taken from reference TRBV7-2 and TRBJ1-2, reads GAGVSQSPSNKVTEKGKDVELRCDPISGHTALYWYRQSLGQGLEFLIYFQGNSAPDKSGLPSDRFSAERTGGSVSTLTIQRTQQEDSAVYLCASSPANTGQGYGYTFGSGTRLTVV.

The chain has TRBV29-1 and TRBJ2-7, with 12 bases fitting TRBD2. The CDR3 consists of 14 residues. Germline V gene data show CDR1 as SQVTM and CDR2 as ANQGSEA. Unmatched junction bases numbered 6, after V lost 6 bases and J lost 3 bases. CDR3 in amino acids: CSVNGLAGIYEQYF. The CDR3 DNA sequence: TGCAGCGTGAACGGACTAGCGGGAATCTACGAGCAGTACTTC.

This rearrangement joins TRBV4-3 to TRBJ1-4, with D tentatively TRBD1 (5 bases). Trimming shortened V by 0 bases and J by 6 bases, and 8 bases separated the two germline ends. The CDR3 is made up of 14 amino acids. CDR1 is LGHNA, CDR2 YSLEER, per germline. CDR3 sequence (DNA): TGCGCCAGCAGCCAAGATATGGGGGATGAAAAACTGTTTTTT. Residues: CASSQDMGDEKLFF.

The rearrangement links TRBV20-1 to TRBJ2-1, with TRBD2 identical over 11 bases. After removal of 0 bases from V and 0 bases from J, the junction contained 1 base not matched to a gene. CDR1 is DFQATT and CDR2 is SNEGSKA in the germline V gene (reference sequence). The CDR3 runs to 16 residues. This CDR3 reads CSARDTSGSSYNEQFF. For the CDR3, the DNA is TGCAGTGCTAGAGATACTAGCGGGAGCTCCTACAATGAGCAGTTCTTC.

The V call is TRBV11-2, the J call TRBJ1-5; 9 bases fit TRBD1. V gave up 4 bases and J gave up 2 bases; unmatched junction bases: 9. Germline values: CDR1 SGHAT, CDR2 FQNNGV. This CDR3 has 17 residues. CDR3 in DNA: TGTGCCAGCAGCTCCTCCGGGACAGGGTTGGGCAATCAGCCCCAGCATTTT. Encoded protein: CASSSSGTGLGNQPQHF.

The rearrangement links TRBV10-3 to TRBJ2-1; 15 bases are a match to TRBD2. Germline V gene data show CDR1 as ENHRY and CDR2 as SYGVKD. This CDR3 spans 16 amino acids. V gave up 6 bases and J gave up 12 bases; unmatched junction bases: 12. The CDR3 sequence is CAISEGTWTSGRGQFF. CDR3 DNA: TGTGCCATCAGCGAGGGAACCTGGACTAGCGGGAGGGGGCAGTTCTTC.